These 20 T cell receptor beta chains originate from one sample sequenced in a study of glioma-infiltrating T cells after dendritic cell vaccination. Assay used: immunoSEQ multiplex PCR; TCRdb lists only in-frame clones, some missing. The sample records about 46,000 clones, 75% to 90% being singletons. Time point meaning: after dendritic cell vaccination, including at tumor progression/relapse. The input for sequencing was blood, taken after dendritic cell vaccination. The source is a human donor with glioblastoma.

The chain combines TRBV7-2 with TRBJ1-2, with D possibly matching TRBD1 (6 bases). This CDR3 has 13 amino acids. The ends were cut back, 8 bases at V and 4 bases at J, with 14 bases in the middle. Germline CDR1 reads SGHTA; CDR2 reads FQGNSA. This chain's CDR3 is CASGLAGAYGYTF. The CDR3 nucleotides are TGTGCCAGCGGTCTTGCAGGGGCCTATGGCTACACCTTC.

The CDR3 DNA is TGTGCCAGCAGCGCCCGGACAGCTTATAACTATGGCTACACCTTC. Translating gives CASSARTAYNYGYTF. V gene TRBV14 combines with J gene TRBJ1-2; TRBD1 is a possible D gene (6 bases). Germline assignment: CDR1 SGHDN and CDR2 FVKESK. The CDR3 consists of 15 residues. The V and J ends lost 5 bases and 1 base respectively, with 14 bases between them.

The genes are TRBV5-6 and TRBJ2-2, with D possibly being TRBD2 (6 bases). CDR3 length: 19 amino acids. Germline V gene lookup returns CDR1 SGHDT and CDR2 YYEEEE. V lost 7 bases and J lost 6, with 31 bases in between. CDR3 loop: CASEDATAYGSLISGELFF. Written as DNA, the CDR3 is TGTGCCAGCGAGGACGCGACAGCCTACGGGAGTTTAATTTCCGGGGAGCTGTTTTTT.

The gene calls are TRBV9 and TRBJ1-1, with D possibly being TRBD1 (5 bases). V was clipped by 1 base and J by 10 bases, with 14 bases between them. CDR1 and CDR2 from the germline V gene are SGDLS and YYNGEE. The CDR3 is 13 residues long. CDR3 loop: CASSVTPRGAAFF. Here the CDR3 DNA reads TGTGCCAGCAGCGTAACCCCCCGCGGGGCAGCTTTCTTT.

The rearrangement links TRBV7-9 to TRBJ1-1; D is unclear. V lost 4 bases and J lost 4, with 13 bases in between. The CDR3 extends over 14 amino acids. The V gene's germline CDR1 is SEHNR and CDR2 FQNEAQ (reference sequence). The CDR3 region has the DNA TGTGCCAGCAGCTGGGGAGATGAGAGCACTGAAGCTTTCTTT. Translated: CASSWGDESTEAFF.

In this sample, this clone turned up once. The CDR3 DNA reads TGTGCCAGCAGCCCCGACAGGGCGGTCACTGAAGCTTTCTTT. Amino acids: CASSPDRAVTEAFF. This chain connects TRBV4-2 to TRBJ1-1; 7 positions agree with TRBD1. Germline CDR1 reads LGHNA; CDR2 reads YNFKEQ. After removal of 4 bases from V and 4 bases from J, the junction contained 6 bases not matched to a gene. The CDR3 totals 14 residues.

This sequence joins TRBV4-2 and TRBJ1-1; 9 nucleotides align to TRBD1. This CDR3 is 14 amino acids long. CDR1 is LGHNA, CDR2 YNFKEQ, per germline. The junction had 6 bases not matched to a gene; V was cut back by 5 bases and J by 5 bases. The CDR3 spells CASSNGQGWTEAFF. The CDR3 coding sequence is TGTGCCAGCAGCAACGGACAGGGGTGGACTGAAGCTTTCTTT.

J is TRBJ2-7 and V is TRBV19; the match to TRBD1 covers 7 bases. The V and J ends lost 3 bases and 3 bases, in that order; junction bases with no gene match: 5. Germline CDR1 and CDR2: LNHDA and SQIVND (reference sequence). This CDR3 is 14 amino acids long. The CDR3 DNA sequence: TGTGCCAGTAGTATGAGACAGGGCTACTACGAGCAGTACTTC. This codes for CASSMRQGYYEQYF.

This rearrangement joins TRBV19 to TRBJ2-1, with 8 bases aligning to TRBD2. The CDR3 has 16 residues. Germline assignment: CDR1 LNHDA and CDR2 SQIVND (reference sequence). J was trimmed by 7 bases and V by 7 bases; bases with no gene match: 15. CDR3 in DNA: TGTGCCAGTATGAATCGGGGGGGAGGTTCGGGTAATGAGCAGTTCTTC. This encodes CASMNRGGGSGNEQFF.

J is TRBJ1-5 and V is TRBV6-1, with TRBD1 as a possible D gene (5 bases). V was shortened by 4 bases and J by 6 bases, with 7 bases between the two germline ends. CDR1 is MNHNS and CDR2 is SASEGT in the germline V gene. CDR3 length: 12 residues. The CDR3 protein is CASSGGGQPQHF. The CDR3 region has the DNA TGTGCCAGCAGTGGGGGGGGTCAGCCCCAGCATTTT.

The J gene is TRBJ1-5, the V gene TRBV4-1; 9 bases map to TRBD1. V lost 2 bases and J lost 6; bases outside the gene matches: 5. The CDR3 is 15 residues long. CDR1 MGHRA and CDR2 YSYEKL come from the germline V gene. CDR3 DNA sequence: TGCGCCAGCAGCCAACCGGGACAGGGCTTTCAGCCCCAGCATTTT. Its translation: CASSQPGQGFQPQHF.

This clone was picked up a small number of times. The CDR3 sequence is CAISESRSVSGNTIYF. The CDR3 nucleotides read TGTGCCATCAGTGAGTCGAGGTCAGTCTCTGGAAACACCATATATTTT. The chain employs TRBV10-3 and TRBJ1-3; no definite D call. The V gene's germline CDR1 is ENHRY and CDR2 SYGVKD. The CDR3 is 16 amino acids. Trimming pared 0 bases from V and 0 bases from J, leaving 9 bases between.

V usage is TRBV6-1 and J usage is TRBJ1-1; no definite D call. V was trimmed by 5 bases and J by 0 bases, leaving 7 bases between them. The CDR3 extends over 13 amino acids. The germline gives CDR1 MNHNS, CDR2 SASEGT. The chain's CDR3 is CASSKHVNTEAFF. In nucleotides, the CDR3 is TGTGCCAGCAGTAAACACGTGAACACTGAAGCTTTCTTT.

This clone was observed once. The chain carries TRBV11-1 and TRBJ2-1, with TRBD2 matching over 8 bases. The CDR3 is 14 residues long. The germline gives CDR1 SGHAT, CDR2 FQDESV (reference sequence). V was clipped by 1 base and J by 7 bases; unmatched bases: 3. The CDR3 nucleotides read TGTGCCAGCAGCTTAGTGCGGGAGGAAAATGAGCAGTTCTTC. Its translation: CASSLVREENEQFF.

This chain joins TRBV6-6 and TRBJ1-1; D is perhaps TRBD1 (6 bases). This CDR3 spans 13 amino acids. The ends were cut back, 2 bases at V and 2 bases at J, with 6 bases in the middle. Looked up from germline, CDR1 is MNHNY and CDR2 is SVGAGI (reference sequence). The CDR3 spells CASSYGGNTEAFF. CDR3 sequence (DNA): TGTGCCAGCAGTTACGGGGGCAACACTGAAGCTTTCTTT.

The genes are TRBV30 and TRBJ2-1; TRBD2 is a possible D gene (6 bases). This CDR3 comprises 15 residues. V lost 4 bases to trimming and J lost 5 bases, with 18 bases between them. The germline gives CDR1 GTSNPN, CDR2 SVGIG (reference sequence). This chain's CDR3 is CAWTTPGTHNNEQFF. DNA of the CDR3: TGTGCCTGGACCACACCCGGGACTCATAACAATGAGCAGTTCTTC. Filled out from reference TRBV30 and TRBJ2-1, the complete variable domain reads SQTIHQWPATLVQPVGSPLSLECTVEGTSNPNLYWYRQAAGRGLQLLFYSVGIGQISSEVPQNLSASRPQDRQFILSSKKLLLSDSGFYLCAWTTPGTHNNEQFFGPGTRLTVL.

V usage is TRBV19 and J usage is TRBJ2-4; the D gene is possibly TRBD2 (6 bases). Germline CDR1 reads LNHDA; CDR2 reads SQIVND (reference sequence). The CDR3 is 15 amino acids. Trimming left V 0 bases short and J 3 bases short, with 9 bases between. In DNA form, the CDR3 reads TGTGCCAGTAGTATAGATGGGGGAGGCAAAAACATTCAGTACTTC. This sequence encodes CASSIDGGGKNIQYF.

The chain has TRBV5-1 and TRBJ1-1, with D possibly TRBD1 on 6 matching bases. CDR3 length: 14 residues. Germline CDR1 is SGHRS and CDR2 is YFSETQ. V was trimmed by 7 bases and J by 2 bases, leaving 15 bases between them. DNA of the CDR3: TGCGCCAGCGCCGGGACACTGACAAACACTGAAGCTTTCTTT. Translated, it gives CASAGTLTNTEAFF.

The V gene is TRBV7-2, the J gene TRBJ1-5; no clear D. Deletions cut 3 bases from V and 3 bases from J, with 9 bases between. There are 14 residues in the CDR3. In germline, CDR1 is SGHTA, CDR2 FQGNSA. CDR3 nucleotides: TGTGCCAGCAGCTTGTCACAGATCAATCAGCCCCAGCATTTT. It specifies CASSLSQINQPQHF.

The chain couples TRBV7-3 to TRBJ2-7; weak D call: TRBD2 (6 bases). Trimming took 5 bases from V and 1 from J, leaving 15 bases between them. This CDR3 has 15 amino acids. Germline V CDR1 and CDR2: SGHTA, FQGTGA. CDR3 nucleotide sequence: TGTGCCAGCAGCCTAGGAGGGCCCCTATCCTACGAGCAGTACTTC. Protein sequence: CASSLGGPLSYEQYF. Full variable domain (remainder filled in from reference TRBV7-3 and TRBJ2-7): GAGVSQTPSNKVTEKGKYVELRCDPISGHTALYWYRQSLGQGPEFLIYFQGTGAADDSGLPNDRFFAVRPEGSVSTLKIQRTERGDSAVYLCASSLGGPLSYEQYFGPGTRLTVT.